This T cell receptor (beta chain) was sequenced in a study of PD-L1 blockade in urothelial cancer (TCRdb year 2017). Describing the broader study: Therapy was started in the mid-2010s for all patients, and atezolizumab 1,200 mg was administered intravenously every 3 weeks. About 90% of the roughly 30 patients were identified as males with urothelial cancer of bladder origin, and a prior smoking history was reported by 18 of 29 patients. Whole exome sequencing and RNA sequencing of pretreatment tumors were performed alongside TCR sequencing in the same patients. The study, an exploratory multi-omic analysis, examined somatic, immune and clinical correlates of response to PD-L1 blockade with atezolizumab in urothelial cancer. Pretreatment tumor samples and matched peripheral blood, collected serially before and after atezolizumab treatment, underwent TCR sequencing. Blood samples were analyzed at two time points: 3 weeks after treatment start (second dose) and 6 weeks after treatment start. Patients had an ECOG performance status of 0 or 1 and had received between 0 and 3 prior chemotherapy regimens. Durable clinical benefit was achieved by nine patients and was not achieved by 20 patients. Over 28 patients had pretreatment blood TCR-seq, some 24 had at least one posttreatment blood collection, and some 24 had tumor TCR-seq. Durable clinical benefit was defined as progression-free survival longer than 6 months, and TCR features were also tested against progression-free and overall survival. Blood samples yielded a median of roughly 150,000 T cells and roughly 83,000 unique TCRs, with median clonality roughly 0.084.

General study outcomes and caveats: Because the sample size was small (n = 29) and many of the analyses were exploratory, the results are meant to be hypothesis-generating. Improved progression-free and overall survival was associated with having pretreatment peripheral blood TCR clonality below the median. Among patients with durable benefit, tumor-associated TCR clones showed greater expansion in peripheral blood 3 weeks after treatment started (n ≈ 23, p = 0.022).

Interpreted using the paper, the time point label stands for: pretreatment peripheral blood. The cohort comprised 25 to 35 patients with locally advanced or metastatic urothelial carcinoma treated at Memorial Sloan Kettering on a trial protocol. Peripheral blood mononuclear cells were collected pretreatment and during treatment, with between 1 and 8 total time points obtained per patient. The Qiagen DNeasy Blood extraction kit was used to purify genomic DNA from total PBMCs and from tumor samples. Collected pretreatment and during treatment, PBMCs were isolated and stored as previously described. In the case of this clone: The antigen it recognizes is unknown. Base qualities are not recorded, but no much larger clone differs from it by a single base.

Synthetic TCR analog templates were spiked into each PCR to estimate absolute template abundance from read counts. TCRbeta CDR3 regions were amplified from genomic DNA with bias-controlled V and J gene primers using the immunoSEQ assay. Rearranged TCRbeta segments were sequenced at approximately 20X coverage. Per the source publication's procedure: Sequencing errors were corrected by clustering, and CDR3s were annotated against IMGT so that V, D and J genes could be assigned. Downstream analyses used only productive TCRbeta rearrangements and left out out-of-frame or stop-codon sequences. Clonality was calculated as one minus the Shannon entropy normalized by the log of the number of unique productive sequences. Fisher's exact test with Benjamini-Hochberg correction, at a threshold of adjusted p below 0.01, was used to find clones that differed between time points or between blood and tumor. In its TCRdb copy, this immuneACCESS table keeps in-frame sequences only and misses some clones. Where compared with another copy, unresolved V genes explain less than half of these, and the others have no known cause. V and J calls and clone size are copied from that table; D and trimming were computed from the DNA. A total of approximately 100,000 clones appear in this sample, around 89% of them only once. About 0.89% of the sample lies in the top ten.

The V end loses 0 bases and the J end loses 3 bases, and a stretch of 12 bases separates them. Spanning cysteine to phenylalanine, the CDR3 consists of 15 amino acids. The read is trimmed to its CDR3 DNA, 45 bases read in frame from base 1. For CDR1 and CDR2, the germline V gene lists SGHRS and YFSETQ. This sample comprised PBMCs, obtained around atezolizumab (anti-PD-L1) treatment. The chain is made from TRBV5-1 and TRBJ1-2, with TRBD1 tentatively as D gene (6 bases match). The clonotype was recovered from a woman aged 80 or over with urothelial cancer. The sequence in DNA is TGCGCCAGCAGCTTGGAAGGACAGCGATACTATGGCTACACCTTC. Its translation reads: CASSLEGQRYYGYTF.